The sequence of this T cell receptor (beta chain) was determined in a study of blood T cell repertoires in COVID-19. Germline CDR1 reads SGHTS; CDR2 reads YDEGEE. This CDR3 spans 11 amino acids. The germline V and J ends were trimmed by 1 base and 8 bases, with 6 bases remaining between them. This clone was seen once. Methods used by the authors: Quantification of nucleated cells was approximated via reference gene primer amplification. Clones were read by immunoSEQ multiplex PCR, and TCRdb kept only the in-frame ones, dropping some. V and J calls and clone size are as listed in that table; D and trimming were resolved from the DNA. The sample consists of approximately 430,000 clones, 75% to 90% of them appearing once.

The chain recombines TRBV5-8 with TRBJ1-2; D possibly corresponds to TRBD1 (5 bases). This TCR was sampled from a young woman with active or convalescent COVID-19. What was sequenced was peripheral blood. The CDR3 sequence is CASSLRGGYTF. In DNA, the CDR3 is TGTGCCAGCAGCTTGAGGGGCGGCTACACCTTC.